The 10 T cell receptor beta chains below were found in one sample sequenced in a study of naive CD8 T cells in extremely preterm neonates. Their specific antigens are unknown. The study, taken as a whole, reports: Relative to older groups, preterm infants had shorter, less trimmed CDR3s with fewer N additions.

Extremely preterm deliveries at 23-27 weeks of gestation provided the preterm samples. This table comes from immunoSEQ multiplex PCR, and its TCRdb copy is limited to in-frame clones, with some not included. The sample has about 23,000 clones, about 91% seen once. The sample comprised naive CD8+ T cells from cord blood. Receptor source: a boy who was born preterm.

The chain has TRBV11-2 and TRBJ1-1; D is uncertain. The CDR3 length is 12 residues. Trimming shortened V by 2 bases and J by 0 bases, and 1 base separated the two germline ends. Germline V gene data show CDR1 as SGHAT and CDR2 as FQNNGV. CDR3 loop: CASSLMNTEAFF. CDR3 in DNA: TGTGCCAGCAGCTTAATGAACACTGAAGCTTTCTTT.

The rearrangement joins TRBV14 to TRBJ2-3; no reliable D call. V was trimmed by 1 base and J by 2 bases, leaving 13 bases between them. This CDR3 contains 16 residues. Germline CDR1 is SGHDN and CDR2 is FVKESK. The CDR3 is CASSQGLFSYTDTQYF. The CDR3 DNA reads TGTGCCAGCAGCCAAGGACTCTTCTCCTACACAGATACGCAGTATTTT.

This chain joins TRBV29-1 and TRBJ2-7; D remains ambiguous. V lost 1 base, J lost 3 bases, and 4 bases lay in between. Germline assignment: CDR1 SQVTM and CDR2 ANQGSEA. The CDR3 is 11 amino acids. The CDR3 reads CSVEGDYEQYF. The CDR3 DNA reads as TGCAGCGTTGAAGGCGACTACGAGCAGTACTTC.

The rearrangement uses TRBV19 and TRBJ1-1; 8 positions match TRBD1. The V gene end was trimmed by 3 bases and the J gene end by 4 bases; junction bases not matched to a gene: 4. CDR1 LNHDA and CDR2 SQIVND come from the germline V gene (reference sequence). The CDR3 spans 14 residues. For the CDR3, the DNA is TGTGCCAGTAGTATTTTAGGACAGGGCACTGAAGCTTTCTTT. Protein product: CASSILGQGTEAFF.

With respect to this clone: Other DNA sequences in this specimen translate into the identical CDR3. The rearrangement links TRBV5-6 to TRBJ2-7; D may be TRBD1 (5 bases). V lost 1 base, J lost 3 bases, and 5 bases lay in between. The CDR3 is made up of 12 amino acids. Germline loops: CDR1 SGHDT, CDR2 YYEEEE. The CDR3 loop reads CASSLTGYEQYF. CDR3 DNA sequence: TGTGCCAGCAGCTTGACAGGCTACGAGCAGTACTTC.

The V and J genes are TRBV7-6 and TRBJ2-2; D gene unclear. V gave up 1 base and J gave up 6 bases, with 3 bases separating them. Germline-derived CDR1 and CDR2 are SGHVS and FNYEAQ. CDR3 length: 12 amino acids. Written as DNA, the CDR3 is TGTGCCAGCAGCTTAGGGGCCGGGGAGCTGTTTTTT. It translates to CASSLGAGELFF.

Comments on this clone: The sample contains more than one DNA sequence encoding this CDR3. The rearrangement links TRBV19 to TRBJ1-1, with TRBD1 as a possible D gene (6 bases). The CDR3 extends over 13 amino acids. V was trimmed by 3 bases and J by 2 bases, leaving 7 bases between them. The V gene's germline CDR1 is LNHDA and CDR2 SQIVND (reference sequence). This chain's CDR3 is CASSMGQNTEAFF. The CDR3 DNA reads TGTGCCAGTAGTATGGGACAAAACACTGAAGCTTTCTTT.

The rearrangement links TRBV10-1 to TRBJ1-1; D might be TRBD1 (6 bases). CDR3 length equals 14 residues. V lost 3 bases to trimming and J lost 1 base, with 9 bases between them. The germline gives CDR1 WNHNN, CDR2 SYGVQD (reference sequence). CDR3 region: CASSETGTNTEAFF. In DNA, the CDR3 is TGCGCCAGCAGTGAAACAGGGACGAACACTGAAGCTTTCTTT.

J is TRBJ1-5 and V is TRBV19; maybe TRBD1 (6 bases). The CDR3 is 12 residues long. Trimming removed 9 bases at V and 4 bases at J, with 10 bases between. Germline CDR1 and CDR2: LNHDA and SQIVND (reference sequence). CDR3 nucleotides: TGTGCCAGCAAACAGGGAAATCAGCCCCAGCATTTT. Protein: CASKQGNQPQHF.

The chain couples TRBV5-6 to TRBJ2-2, with D perhaps matching TRBD2 (7 bases). This CDR3 is built from 16 residues. CDR1 SGHDT and CDR2 YYEEEE come from the germline V gene. The V gene lost 0 bases and the J gene lost 6 bases, with 15 bases spanning the gap. CDR3 bases: TGTGCCAGCAGCTTGGCGGGGGGCTTGTTCTCCGGGGAGCTGTTTTTT. Residues: CASSLAGGLFSGELFF.